A single sample is the source of the 6 T cell receptor beta chains below, sequenced in a study of metastatic and nonmetastatic thyroid tumors. TCRdb re-analyzed the PCR reads through MiXCR. In the table there are approximately 26,000 clones, 10% to 15% of which are singletons. None of the patients had undergone any treatment ahead of thyroid surgery. Sequenced sample: blood. All receptors come from a female donor with papillary thyroid cancer or a benign thyroid nodule (not recorded which). Some clones in this sample may be carry-over from other donors' samples.

This clone has only a few counts. This CDR3 is CASRLGGYEQYF. Here the CDR3 DNA reads TGTGCCAGCAGACTAGGAGGATACGAGCAGTACTTC. V is TRBV12-3 or TRBV12-4 and J is TRBJ2-7; D is perhaps TRBD2 (5 bases). CDR3 size: 12 residues. V lost 6 bases and J lost 4, with 10 bases in between.

This clone was seen many times. Just one base apart from a much larger clone, this may be a read error. V and J are TRBV5-1 and TRBJ2-3; 7 nucleotides align to TRBD2. Germline lookup yields CDR1 SGHRS and CDR2 YFSETQ. The CDR3 extends over 17 amino acids. For the CDR3, the DNA is TGCTCCAGCAGCTTGGCGGTTATCGGCGGGAGCGCAGATACGCAGTATTTT. It encodes CSSSLAVIGGSADTQYF.

Ten or more counts support this clone. The genes are TRBV7-7 and TRBJ2-7; possibly TRBD1 for D (6 bases). Germline V gives CDR1 SSHAT, CDR2 FNYEAQ (reference sequence). Trimming took off 2 bases at V and 6 bases at J, with 17 bases between the two ends. CDR3 length equals 15 residues. CDR3 residues: CASSLLPGHRSEQYF. The CDR3 DNA reads TGTGCCAGCAGCTTATTACCGGGACACCGCTCCGAGCAGTACTTC.

In this sample, this clone turned up many times. The rearrangement links TRBV7-8 to TRBJ1-4; D ambiguous. V lost 7 bases to trimming and J lost 0 bases, with 12 bases between them. Germline values: CDR1 SGHVS, CDR2 FQNEAQ. This CDR3 contains 15 residues. The chain's CDR3 is CASTSERATNEKLFF. CDR3 bases: TGTGCCAGCACATCCGAAAGGGCAACTAATGAAAAACTGTTTTTT.

This clone showed up many times. The chain has TRBV27 and TRBJ2-5; D is unclear. Germline CDR1 MNHEY, CDR2 SMNVEV (reference sequence). The V end lost 5 bases, the J end lost 5 bases, and 9 bases lay between the germline ends. The CDR3 runs 12 residues. This chain's CDR3 is CASSPIGETQYF. The CDR3 DNA is TGTGCCAGCAGTCCCATTGGGGAGACCCAGTACTTC.

This clone has ten or more counts. A much larger clone differs by one base, so this may be a read error. Distinct nucleotide sequences in the sample also encode this CDR3. The gene calls are TRBV18 and TRBJ1-3; TRBD1 matches 8 bases. CDR3 length: 18 amino acids. V was clipped by 3 bases and J by 5 bases; unmatched bases: 15. Germline loops: CDR1 KGHSH, CDR2 LQKENI. The CDR3 sequence: CASSPVTGTGLTRNTIYF. The CDR3 coding sequence is TGTGCCAGCTCACCTGTAACCGGGACAGGACTTACTAGAAACACCATATATTTT.